This T cell receptor beta chain was profiled in a study of shared clonotypes between healthy human individuals. This clone was picked up one time. Generated by immunoSEQ multiplex PCR, the TCRdb table keeps only in-frame clones and is missing some. Among hundreds of thousands of clones listed, roughly 96% were seen once. The CDR3 covers 12 residues. With 5 bases removed from V and 1 base from J, the gap between germline ends came to 6 bases. Germline V gives CDR1 SQVTM, CDR2 ANQGSEA. Naive CD8 cells comprised CD45RO-negative, CCR7-positively selected cells, excluding terminally differentiated effector memory CD45RA+ cells. Donors, healthy HIV-negative adults, lacked recent acute infections or vaccinations.

The sequencing sample was made of naive CD8+ T cells sorted from blood. The rearrangement joins TRBV29-1 to TRBJ2-1, with D unresolved. This sequence was found in a woman aged 25 to 39 in good health. The CDR3 is CSVPVSYNEQFF. The CDR3 DNA reads TGCAGCGTTCCGGTATCCTACAATGAGCAGTTCTTC.